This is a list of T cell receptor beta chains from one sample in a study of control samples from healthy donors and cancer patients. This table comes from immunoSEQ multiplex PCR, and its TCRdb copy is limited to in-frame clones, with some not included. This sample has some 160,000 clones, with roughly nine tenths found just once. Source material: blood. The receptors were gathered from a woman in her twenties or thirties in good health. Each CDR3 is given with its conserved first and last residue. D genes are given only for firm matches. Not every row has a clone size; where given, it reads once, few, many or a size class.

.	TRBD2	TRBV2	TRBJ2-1	CASSGATGLDGNEQFF	TGTGCCAGCAGTGGGGCCACGGGACTAGATGGTAATGAGCAGTTCTTC
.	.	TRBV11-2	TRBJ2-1	CASSLEGGVGEQFF	TGTGCCAGCAGCTTAGAGGGTGGCGTCGGTGAGCAGTTCTTC
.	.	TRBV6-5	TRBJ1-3	CASSYSAGAGNTIYF	TGTGCCAGCAGTTACTCGGCGGGGGCTGGAAACACCATATATTTT
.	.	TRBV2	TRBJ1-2	CASSDGVLYGYTF	TGTGCCAGCAGTGACGGTGTCCTGTATGGCTACACCTTC
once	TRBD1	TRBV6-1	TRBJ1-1	CASSEDRGDTEAFF	TGTGCCAGCAGTGAAGACAGGGGGGACACTGAAGCTTTCTTT
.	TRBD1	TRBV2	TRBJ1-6	CALQGDEFSPLHF	TGTGCCCTACAGGGGGACGAATTTTCACCCCTCCACTTT
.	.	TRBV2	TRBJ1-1	CASSVKGSDTEAFF	TGTGCCAGCAGTGTGAAAGGGTCTGACACTGAAGCTTTCTTT
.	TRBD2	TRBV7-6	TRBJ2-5	CASSGRPGLAFVLERVQETQYF	TGTGCCAGCAGCGGGCGTCCGGGACTAGCGTTTGTCCTCGAAAGGGTACAAGAGACCCAGTACTTC
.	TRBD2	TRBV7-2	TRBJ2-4	CASSPSGSGVKNIQYF	TGTGCCAGCAGCCCCAGCGGGAGTGGGGTCAAAAACATTCAGTACTTC
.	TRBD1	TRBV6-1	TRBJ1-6	CASSEPHWDRGGNSPLHF	TGTGCCAGCAGTGAACCTCACTGGGACAGGGGAGGTAATTCACCCCTCCACTTT
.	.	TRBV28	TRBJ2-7	CASRSGGTPYEQYF	TGTGCCAGCAGGTCGGGCGGGACACCCTACGAGCAGTACTTC
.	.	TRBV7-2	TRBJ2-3	CASSPGHRTDTQYF	TGTGCCAGCAGCCCGGGACATCGCACAGATACGCAGTATTTT
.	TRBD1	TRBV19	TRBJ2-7	CASSPTGGRGYEQYF	TGTGCCAGTAGTCCTACAGGGGGACGGGGGTACGAGCAGTACTTC
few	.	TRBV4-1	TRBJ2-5	CASSQDPGTWGETQYF	TGCGCCAGCAGCCAAGATCCTGGCACGTGGGGAGAGACCCAGTACTTC
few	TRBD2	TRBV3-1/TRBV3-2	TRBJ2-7	CASSHRTSGGNEQYF	TGTGCCAGCAGCCATAGGACTAGCGGGGGAAATGAGCAGTACTTC